This T cell receptor beta chain was captured in a study of T cell responses to AZD1222 COVID-19 vaccine. The data were produced by immunoSEQ multiplex PCR, yet TCRdb's version contains in-frame clones alone and is incomplete. Of around 91,000 clones listed, roughly 84% are singletons. Trimming shortened V by 0 bases and J by 12 bases, and 9 bases separated the two germline ends. CDR1 and CDR2 from the germline V gene are MGHRA and YSYEKL. The CDR3 runs 12 residues. On this clone: What it binds is unknown.

Study outcomes and limitations: The donors showed a predominance of white British ancestry and of females, with possible underestimation of clonal diversity. Targets within unmutated variant regions were reportedly found for nearly half of spike-specific TCRs.

The gene calls are TRBV4-1 and TRBJ2-1; D is possibly TRBD2 (6 bases). Sequencing used peripheral blood, obtained on day 0 of AZD1222 vaccination. This clonotype originated in an adult in good health. The DNA of the CDR3 is TGCGCCAGCAGCCAAGATCCGGGAGCGCAGTTCTTC. Its protein is CASSQDPGAQFF.